This T cell receptor (beta chain) was sequenced during a study of response to subunit inactivated influenza vaccine. TCRdb ran MiXCR on the RT-PCR reads and lists one entry per CDR3 protein. The repertoire consists of about 500,000 distinct CDR3 sequences, with more than 15% occurring once and the leading ten covering roughly 3.1%. This clonotype was detected a few times. After removal of 8 bases from V and 0 bases from J, the junction contained 7 bases not matched to a gene. The CDR3 sequence is 15 residues long. The germline gives CDR1 MNHEY, CDR2 SVGEGT. The chain employs TRBV6-2 or TRBV6-3 and TRBJ1-5; 7 positions match TRBD1. The receptor's source is a man aged 50 to 69 who received an inactivated influenza vaccine. This material consisted of CD4+ T cells sorted from PBMCs, taken 23 to 25 months after vaccination. The CDR3 sequence: CASGKQGNSNQPQHF. The CDR3 DNA sequence: TGTGCCAGCGGGAAACAGGGGAATAGCAATCAGCCCCAGCATTTT.